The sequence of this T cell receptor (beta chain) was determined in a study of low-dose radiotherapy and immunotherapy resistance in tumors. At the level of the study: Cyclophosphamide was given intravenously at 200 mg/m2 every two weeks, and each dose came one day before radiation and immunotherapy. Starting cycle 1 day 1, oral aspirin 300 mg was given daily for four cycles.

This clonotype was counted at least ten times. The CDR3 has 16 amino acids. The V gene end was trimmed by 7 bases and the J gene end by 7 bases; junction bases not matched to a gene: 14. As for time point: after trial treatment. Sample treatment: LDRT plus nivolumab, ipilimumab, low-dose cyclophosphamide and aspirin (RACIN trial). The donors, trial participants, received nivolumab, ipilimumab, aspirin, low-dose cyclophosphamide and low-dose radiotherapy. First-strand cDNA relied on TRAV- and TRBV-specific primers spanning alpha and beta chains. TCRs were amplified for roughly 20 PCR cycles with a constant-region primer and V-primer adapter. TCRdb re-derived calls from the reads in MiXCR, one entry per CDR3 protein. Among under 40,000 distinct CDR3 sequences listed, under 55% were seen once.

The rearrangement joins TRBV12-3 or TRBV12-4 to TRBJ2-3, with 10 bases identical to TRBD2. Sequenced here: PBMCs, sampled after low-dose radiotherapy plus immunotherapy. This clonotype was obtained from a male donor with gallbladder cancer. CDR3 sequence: CASTLGPAGGLYTQYF. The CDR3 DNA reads TGTGCCAGCACCCTAGGGCCAGCGGGGGGGCTCTATACGCAGTATTTT.